Listed below are T cell receptor beta chains from one sample, sequenced in a study of PD-L1 blockade in urothelial cancer. Sequencing used immunoSEQ multiplex PCR; TCRdb keeps in-frame clones, though not all of them. The data hold approximately 86,000 clones, with approximately 80% observed a single time. The material sequenced was PBMCs, taken around atezolizumab (anti-PD-L1) treatment. Receptors were obtained from a man aged 40-55 years with urothelial cancer. Both conserved end residues are part of each CDR3. A D gene is named only where the DNA matches it firmly. The size of a clone is reported for some rows only, either as once, few or many, or as a class for expanded clones.

size	D	V	J	CDR3	DNA
NA	NA	TRBV4-1	TRBJ2-1	CASSQETVLYNEQFF	TGCGCCAGCAGCCAAGAAACGGTCCTCTACAATGAGCAGTTCTTC
NA	NA	TRBV18	TRBJ2-5	CASSTQGSPETQYF	TGTGCCAGCTCAACCCAGGGCAGTCCAGAGACCCAGTACTTC
NA	NA	TRBV5-1	TRBJ2-2	CASSLGHANTGELFF	TGCGCCAGCAGCTTGGGGCACGCGAACACCGGGGAGCTGTTTTTT
NA	NA	TRBV12-1	TRBJ2-7	CASSFDPGAGTPTEQYF	TGTGCCAGCAGCTTTGATCCCGGGGCGGGAACTCCCACCGAGCAGTACTTC
NA	TRBD1	TRBV7-2	TRBJ1-2	CASSLDGPGGSGYTF	TGTGCCAGCAGCTTAGATGGTCCAGGGGGCTCTGGCTACACCTTC
NA	TRBD2	TRBV5-4	TRBJ2-5	CASRLRSSGISYQETQYF	TGTGCCAGCAGGCTGAGGTCTAGCGGGATATCGTACCAAGAGACCCAGTACTTC
NA	TRBD1	TRBV25-1	TRBJ1-1	CASSDYSDRANTEAFF	TGTGCCAGCAGTGACTATAGCGACAGGGCGAACACTGAAGCTTTCTTT
NA	NA	TRBV5-1	TRBJ1-3	CASSRDGGSGNTIYF	TGCGCCAGCAGTAGGGACGGGGGCTCTGGAAACACCATATATTTT
NA	NA	TRBV2	TRBJ2-3	CASRHVQQSDTQYF	TGTGCCAGCCGCCACGTACAACAGTCAGATACGCAGTATTTT
NA	NA	TRBV5-1	TRBJ2-3	CASSSPPLDTQYF	TGCGCCAGCAGCTCCCCCCCTTTAGATACGCAGTATTTT
NA	TRBD2	TRBV4-1	TRBJ2-3	CASSQDGSGSNADTQYF	TGCGCCAGCAGCCAAGATGGAAGCGGGAGTAACGCAGATACGCAGTATTTT
NA	NA	TRBV28	TRBJ1-3	CASTPRPPGSGNTIYF	TGTGCCAGCACCCCTCGACCTCCCGGGTCTGGAAACACCATATATTTT
NA	TRBD2	TRBV14	TRBJ2-2	CASSQALAGARTGELFF	TGTGCCAGCAGCCAAGCGCTAGCGGGAGCTAGGACCGGGGAGCTGTTTTTT
NA	NA	TRBV15	TRBJ1-2	CATSSETNYGYTF	TGTGCCACCAGCAGTGAGACAAACTATGGCTACACCTTC
NA	NA	TRBV9	TRBJ1-2	CASSGTSKTHF	TGTGCCAGCAGCGGGACTTCGAAGACACACTTC
NA	TRBD1	TRBV5-6	TRBJ2-2	CASSLRGPGTGELFF	TGTGCCAGCAGCTTGAGGGGGCCCGGCACCGGGGAGCTGTTTTTT
once	TRBD1	TRBV19	TRBJ2-2	CASSTPGQGRKTGELFF	TGTGCCAGTAGTACCCCCGGACAGGGGAGGAAGACCGGGGAGCTGTTTTTT
few	NA	TRBV18	TRBJ1-1	CASSPPQGTPNTEAFF	TGTGCCAGCTCACCTCCCCAGGGGACCCCAAACACTGAAGCTTTCTTT
few	NA	TRBV4-2	TRBJ1-2	CASSLGRPAYGYTF	TGTGCCAGCAGCCTAGGCAGGCCTGCCTATGGCTACACCTTC
NA	TRBD1	TRBV10-3	TRBJ2-3	CAISGATGGGTDTQYF	TGTGCCATCAGTGGCGCGACAGGGGGTGGCACAGATACGCAGTATTTT
NA	NA	TRBV30	TRBJ2-2	CAGGGSGPGELFF	TGTGCTGGAGGCGGGTCCGGGCCTGGGGAGCTGTTTTTT
NA	NA	TRBV4-2	TRBJ1-3	CASSQVSGFGGNTIYF	TGTGCCAGCAGCCAAGTCTCGGGTTTTGGGGGAAACACCATATATTTT
NA	NA	TRBV28	TRBJ2-5	CASSFTGFGETQYF	TGTGCCAGCAGTTTCACGGGGTTCGGAGAGACCCAGTACTTC
NA	TRBD1	TRBV28	TRBJ1-2	CASSPTGTEANYGYTF	TGTGCCAGCAGCCCGACAGGGACCGAAGCTAACTATGGCTACACCTTC
NA	NA	TRBV28	TRBJ1-5	CASGHDSNQPQHF	TGTGCCAGTGGACACGATAGCAATCAGCCCCAGCATTTT
NA	TRBD1	TRBV11-2	TRBJ2-7	CASIKTGEAEEQYF	TGTGCCAGCATCAAAACAGGGGAAGCGGAGGAGCAGTACTTC
once	NA	TRBV9	TRBJ2-1	CASSPRRQESYNEQFF	TGTGCCAGCAGTCCTCGGCGGCAAGAATCCTACAATGAGCAGTTCTTC
NA	NA	TRBV28	TRBJ2-5	CASSASRGGQTQYF	TGTGCCAGCAGTGCTTCTAGGGGGGGGCAGACCCAGTACTTC
NA	NA	TRBV4-3	TRBJ1-5	CASSHEMYQYNQPQHF	TGCGCCAGCAGCCATGAAATGTATCAGTACAATCAGCCCCAGCATTTT
NA	TRBD2	TRBV28	TRBJ2-1	CASSPSGRAVNEQFF	TGTGCCAGCAGTCCTAGCGGGAGGGCCGTCAATGAGCAGTTCTTC
NA	TRBD2	TRBV28	TRBJ2-7	CASSPGTSGNKEQYF	TGTGCCAGCAGTCCGGGGACTAGCGGGAATAAGGAGCAGTACTTC
NA	NA	TRBV19	TRBJ2-1	CASSLRPSGPVRPHNEQFF	TGTGCCAGTAGTCTCCGACCTTCAGGGCCCGTGCGCCCCCACAATGAGCAGTTCTTC
NA	NA	TRBV10-2	TRBJ2-1	CASSDGDSYNEQFF	TGCGCCAGCAGTGATGGAGACAGCTACAATGAGCAGTTCTTC